The 32 T cell receptor beta chains given below trace back to one sample, sequenced in a study of T cell changes during pregnancy in multiple sclerosis. Sequenced by immunoSEQ multiplex PCR; TCRdb stores in-frame clones only, minus some. The sample contains about 100,000 clones, approximately 91% of which appear only once. The sequencing used peripheral blood, collected in the second trimester of pregnancy. The receptors stem from a female donor with multiple sclerosis, enrolled in a pregnancy study.

The rearrangement links TRBV18 to TRBJ1-1; D is unresolved. V lost 1 base, J lost 0 bases, and 6 bases lay in between. In germline, CDR1 is KGHSH, CDR2 LQKENI. This CDR3 region has 14 residues. DNA for the CDR3: TGTGCCAGCTCACCACTAGAATTGAACACTGAAGCTTTCTTT. Its protein is CASSPLELNTEAFF.

The V gene is TRBV9, the J gene TRBJ2-6; D ambiguous. Trimming removed 0 bases from V and 1 base from J, with 11 bases in between. The CDR3 has 17 residues. The germline V gene has CDR1 SGDLS and CDR2 YYNGEE. CDR3 DNA sequence: TGTGCCAGCAGCGTAGTACCCCTGAGTTCTGGGGCCAACGTCCTGACTTTC. Translating gives CASSVVPLSSGANVLTF.

The J gene is TRBJ1-5, the V gene TRBV2, with D uncertain. CDR1 and CDR2 from the germline V gene are SNHLY and FYNNEI. The CDR3 extends over 15 amino acids. V was trimmed by 5 bases and J by 4 bases, leaving 15 bases between them. In nucleotides, the CDR3 is TGTGCCAGCAGTTGGGTCGGAGCTAGTAATCAGCCCCAGCATTTT. This codes for CASSWVGASNQPQHF.

The CDR3 loop reads CASSLGTSGSSEQYF. The CDR3, as DNA: TGTGCCAGCAGCCTCGGGACTAGCGGGAGTAGTGAGCAGTACTTC. The chain combines TRBV7-2 with TRBJ2-7, with TRBD2 matching over 14 bases. The length of the CDR3 is 15 residues. V dropped 5 bases and J dropped 7; count of bases not matched to a gene: 7. Germline CDR1 and CDR2: SGHTA and FQGNSA.

The chain links TRBV4-1 to TRBJ2-1, with 11 bases identical to TRBD2. The CDR3 loop spans 16 amino acids. Trimming took 5 bases from V and 8 from J; bases not matched to a gene: 11. Per the germline V gene, CDR1 is MGHRA and CDR2 is YSYEKL. The CDR3 is CASSETTSGVRHEQFF. In DNA, the CDR3 is TGCGCCAGCAGCGAAACGACTAGCGGGGTACGCCATGAGCAGTTCTTC.

The CDR3 here is CSVAYRGRKGNTIYF. The CDR3 DNA is TGCAGCGTTGCTTACAGGGGCCGAAAAGGAAACACCATATATTTT. The genes are TRBV29-1 and TRBJ1-3, with TRBD1 matching over 7 bases. This CDR3 comprises 15 residues. The germline V gene encodes CDR1 SQVTM and CDR2 ANQGSEA. The junction had 10 bases not matched to a gene; V was cut back by 4 bases and J by 4 bases.

This chain connects TRBV6-1 to TRBJ2-3, with 9 bases that match TRBD2. CDR1 is MNHNS and CDR2 is SASEGT in the germline V gene. The junction had 5 bases not matched to a gene; V was cut back by 5 bases and J by 2 bases. There are 15 residues in the CDR3. As DNA, the CDR3 is TGTGCCAGCAGTCTGCGGGGGGGAAACACAGATACGCAGTATTTT. Translated: CASSLRGGNTDTQYF.

The V gene is TRBV27, the J gene TRBJ1-1, with D possibly being TRBD1 (5 bases). Germline V gene lookup returns CDR1 MNHEY and CDR2 SMNVEV (reference sequence). The CDR3 runs 10 residues. V was shortened by 9 bases and J by 11 bases, with 13 bases between the two germline ends. The CDR3 sequence: CASWGRRAFF. Written as DNA, the CDR3 is TGTGCCAGTTGGGGCCGGCGGGCTTTCTTT.

This clone was found once. The V gene is TRBV4-2, the J gene TRBJ2-7; 14 positions match TRBD2. Trimming cost V 4 bases and J 3 bases; bases outside gene matches: 8. Per the germline V gene, CDR1 is LGHNA and CDR2 is YNFKEQ. This CDR3 is 17 amino acids long. CDR3 protein: CASSPGLAGAIGYEQYF. CDR3 sequence (DNA): TGTGCCAGCAGCCCGGGACTAGCGGGAGCAATTGGCTACGAGCAGTACTTC.

For the CDR3, the DNA is TGTGCCAGCAGCGACCGGGACAGGGACCCAGATACGCAGTATTTT. It translates to CASSDRDRDPDTQYF. J is TRBJ2-3 and V is TRBV7-3, with 9 nucleotides matching TRBD1. The CDR3 loop spans 15 amino acids. Per germline, CDR1 SGHTA and CDR2 FQGTGA. V was clipped by 5 bases and J by 4 bases; unmatched bases: 7.

The CDR3 DNA follows: TGCGCCAGCAGCCGTACAAAGTCGGGTATCTCTGGGGCCAACGTCCTGACTTTC. Translated, it gives CASSRTKSGISGANVLTF. The chain uses TRBV4-3 and TRBJ2-6, with D unresolved. The germline V and J ends were trimmed by 4 bases and 0 bases, with 16 bases remaining between them. CDR1 is LGHNA, CDR2 YSLEER, per germline. The CDR3 length is 18 residues.

This chain joins TRBV30 and TRBJ1-2, with 8 bases lining up with TRBD1. The CDR3 length is 17 residues. The germline V gene encodes CDR1 GTSNPN and CDR2 SVGIG (reference sequence). Germline trimming cut 2 bases from V and 4 bases from J; bases unmatched to any gene: 15. The DNA of the CDR3 is TGTGCCTGGAGTCCGCCGGCAGGGGGCCTTACTATCTATGGCTACACCTTC. Translation gives CAWSPPAGGLTIYGYTF. The whole variable domain, remainder taken from reference TRBV30 and TRBJ1-2, is SQTIHQWPATLVQPVGSPLSLECTVEGTSNPNLYWYRQAAGRGLQLLFYSVGIGQISSEVPQNLSASRPQDRQFILSSKKLLLSDSGFYLCAWSPPAGGLTIYGYTFGSGTRLTVV.

This chain joins TRBV30 and TRBJ2-1; tentatively, D is TRBD2 (5 bases). The CDR3 covers 12 residues. The germline gives CDR1 GTSNPN, CDR2 SVGIG (reference sequence). V gave up 5 bases and J gave up 7 bases, with 12 bases separating them. The CDR3 bases are TGTGCCTGGGGGAGCATCCGTAATGAGCAGTTCTTC. This gives the protein CAWGSIRNEQFF.

The chain uses TRBV7-3 and TRBJ2-5; D remains ambiguous. Germline CDR1 SGHTA, CDR2 FQGTGA. Trimming shortened V by 2 bases and J by 5 bases, and 9 bases separated the two germline ends. This CDR3 contains 13 residues. Here the CDR3 DNA reads TGTGCCAGCAGCTTACTTCCGCGGGAGACCCAGTACTTC. Its translation: CASSLLPRETQYF.

The count of this clone is one. The V and J genes are TRBV6-1 and TRBJ2-5; 8 nucleotides line up with TRBD2. Trimming at V came to 4 bases and at J to 5 bases, leaving 12 bases not matched to a gene. Germline-derived CDR1 and CDR2 are MNHNS and SASEGT. The CDR3 contains 16 residues. For the CDR3, the DNA is TGTGCCAGCAGTGTAGGAGTAGCGGGAAGTGGGGAGACCCAGTACTTC. Its protein is CASSVGVAGSGETQYF.

The chain recombines TRBV6-5 with TRBJ1-2; 9 nucleotides line up with TRBD1. CDR3 length equals 14 residues. With V trimmed by 0 bases and J by 11 bases, 7 bases remained unmatched. Looked up from germline, CDR1 is MNHEY and CDR2 is SVGAGI. CDR3: CASSYSGQGVGYTF. The CDR3 DNA sequence: TGTGCCAGCAGTTACTCGGGACAGGGTGTAGGATACACCTTC.

The J gene is TRBJ1-2, the V gene TRBV7-2, with a tentative D call TRBD1 (5 bases). Germline loops: CDR1 SGHTA, CDR2 FQGNSA. CDR3 length equals 16 residues. Trimming shortened V by 6 bases and J by 4 bases, and 21 bases separated the two germline ends. The CDR3 bases are TGTGCCAGCAGTTCACTTCTTGGGGGGGGTGCCTATGGCTACACCTTC. It is translated as CASSSLLGGGAYGYTF.

This clone has more than one count but fewer than ten. This chain connects TRBV29-1 to TRBJ2-3, with a possible D match to TRBD2 (5 bases). The CDR3 consists of 19 residues. Per germline, CDR1 SQVTM and CDR2 ANQGSEA. V lost 0 bases and J lost 4, with 26 bases in between. DNA for the CDR3: TGCAGCGTTGAAGATCGAAATTGGGTGGTGGGAGCGAAAGCAGATACGCAGTATTTT. Amino acid sequence: CSVEDRNWVVGAKADTQYF.

J is TRBJ2-1 and V is TRBV10-3; tentatively, D is TRBD2 (6 bases). CDR3 length: 15 amino acids. Looked up from germline, CDR1 is ENHRY and CDR2 is SYGVKD. The V end was cut by 10 bases, the J end by 0 bases, with 16 bases between. The CDR3: CARKPLAPSYNEQFF. The DNA for the CDR3 is TGTGCCAGAAAACCTCTAGCGCCCTCCTACAATGAGCAGTTCTTC.

This clone was seen only once. This chain joins TRBV28 and TRBJ1-4, with 12 bases fitting TRBD1. The CDR3 spans 15 residues. The V gene's germline CDR1 is MDHEN and CDR2 SYDVKM. V shed 2 bases, J shed 8 bases, and the junction held 3 bases outside the gene matches. The CDR3 sequence: CASSLGGQGAEKLFF. The CDR3 bases are TGTGCCAGCAGTTTAGGGGGACAGGGGGCGGAAAAACTGTTTTTT.

The V call is TRBV2, the J call TRBJ2-1, with 9 bases lining up with TRBD1. The V gene end was trimmed by 5 bases and the J gene end by 9 bases; junction bases not matched to a gene: 11. CDR1 and CDR2 from the germline V gene are SNHLY and FYNNEI. This CDR3 region has 15 residues. The CDR3 bases are TGTGCCAGCAGTCCTACCGGGACAGGGTTAAGTGAGCAGTTCTTC. This codes for CASSPTGTGLSEQFF.

The rearrangement joins TRBV12-2 to TRBJ2-7; TRBD1 is the table's D call and was not checked against the DNA. TRBV12-2 is termed a pseudogene. This CDR3 is 15 amino acids long. The CDR3 sequence is CASRLEGQAFYEQYF. CDR3 DNA: TGTGCAAGTCGCTTAGAGGGACAGGCGTTCTACGAGCAGTACTTC.

The chain joins TRBV27 to TRBJ1-1; the D gene is possibly TRBD1 (6 bases). The CDR3 extends over 13 amino acids. The germline V gene has CDR1 MNHEY and CDR2 SMNVEV (reference sequence). Between the trimmed V and J ends, which lost 5 bases and 2 bases, there was a span of 9 bases. As DNA, the CDR3 is TGTGCCAGCAGTATGACAGGCAACACTGAAGCTTTCTTT. Translated, it gives CASSMTGNTEAFF.

The rearrangement joins TRBV4-2 to TRBJ2-5; D might be TRBD2 (6 bases). V was shortened by 0 bases and J by 5 bases, with 13 bases between the two germline ends. This CDR3 comprises 15 residues. Germline CDR1 reads LGHNA; CDR2 reads YNFKEQ. In nucleotides, the CDR3 is TGTGCCAGCAGCCAAGATATGGGGGGATCGGAGACCCAGTACTTC. It is translated as CASSQDMGGSETQYF.

The chain couples TRBV21-1 to TRBJ1-1. TRBV21-1 is tagged as a pseudogene. This CDR3 has 15 residues. CDR3 loop: CASSKGRPGRTEAFF. The CDR3 nucleotides read TGTGCCAGCAGCAAAGGAAGACCGGGGAGGACTGAAGCTTTCTTT.

J is TRBJ1-1 and V is TRBV18; unclear D gene. The CDR3 is made up of 12 amino acids. The V end lost 6 bases, the J end lost 3 bases, and 8 bases lay between the germline ends. Germline V gene lookup returns CDR1 KGHSH and CDR2 LQKENI. CDR3 DNA: TGTGCCAGCTCGCTCTCGGACACTGAAGCTTTCTTT. Protein sequence: CASSLSDTEAFF.

This chain joins TRBV7-2 and TRBJ2-7; TRBD1 matches at 8 bases. CDR1 and CDR2 from the germline V gene are SGHTA and FQGNSA. The CDR3 spans 15 residues. V shed 8 bases, J shed 4 bases, and the junction held 13 bases outside the gene matches. This chain's CDR3 is CASRRTGTGLYEQYF. In nucleotides, the CDR3 is TGTGCCAGCCGGAGGACCGGGACAGGCCTATACGAGCAGTACTTC.

Comments on this clone: One end of the junction varies from germline; a read error may be responsible. This rearrangement joins TRBV11-2 to TRBJ2-5; 12 bases agree with TRBD1. This CDR3 is built from 15 residues. Germline CDR1 is SGHAT and CDR2 is FQNNGV. The CDR3 here is CASSRWDRGQGTQYF. CDR3 DNA sequence: TGTGCCAGCAGTCGGTGGGACAGGGGGCAAGGGACCCAGTACTTC. The whole variable domain, filled in from reference TRBV11-2 and TRBJ2-5, reads EAGVAQSPRYKIIEKRQSVAFWCNPISGHATLYWYQQILGQGPKLLIQFQNNGVVDDSQLPKDRFSAERLKGVDSTLKIQPAKLEDSAVYLCASSRWDRGQGTQYFGPGTRLLVL.

The V and J genes are TRBV5-1 and TRBJ2-7; tentatively, D is TRBD1 (6 bases). This CDR3 has 13 residues. Germline V CDR1 and CDR2: SGHRS, YFSETQ. The ends were cut back, 5 bases at V and 0 bases at J, with 9 bases in the middle. CDR3 DNA sequence: TGCGCCAGCAGGGTCAGGGGCTCCTACGAGCAGTACTTC. Encoded protein: CASRVRGSYEQYF.

The chain combines TRBV28 with TRBJ1-2; perhaps TRBD1 as D (6 bases). Trimming pared 3 bases from V and 4 bases from J, leaving 15 bases between. Germline CDR1 and CDR2: MDHEN and SYDVKM. The CDR3 loop spans 15 amino acids. CDR3 protein: CASSFLEGGSYGYTF. CDR3 bases: TGTGCCAGCAGTTTTCTGGAAGGGGGAAGCTATGGCTACACCTTC.

This rearrangement joins TRBV11-2 to TRBJ2-5; TRBD1 might be the D (6 bases). The germline CDR1 and CDR2 sequences are SGHAT and FQNNGV. The CDR3 consists of 15 residues. Trimming stripped 6 bases from V and 5 bases from J, with 19 bases between. The CDR3 loop reads CASSPIQGPGETQYF. The CDR3 DNA follows: TGTGCCAGCAGTCCTATTCAGGGGCCAGGGGAGACCCAGTACTTC.

This chain uses TRBV28 with TRBJ1-2; the D gene is possibly TRBD1 (5 bases). The ends were cut back, 8 bases at V and 4 bases at J, with 17 bases in the middle. This CDR3 is built from 14 residues. The germline gives CDR1 MDHEN, CDR2 SYDVKM. The CDR3 coding sequence is TGTGCCAGCTGCATCGGGGGTGGACTCTATGGCTACACCTTC. The encoded protein is CASCIGGGLYGYTF.